What follows are 28 T cell receptor beta chains derived from one specimen sequenced in a study of human T cells and chemical hapten exposure. The time point denotes: patch test 3, about 24 weeks after DPC sensitization. Treatment noted: therapeutic diphenylcyclopropenone sensitization with weekly scalp DPC. From the RACE reads, TCRdb called clonotypes with MiXCR, one entry per CDR3 protein. The sample records 150,000 to 200,000 distinct CDR3 sequences, 25% to 30% being singletons. Sequencing was performed on whole blood, taken in connection with sensitization to the hapten diphenylcyclopropenone (DPC). The origin of the receptors is a woman younger than 30 with alopecia areata. Some clones in this sample may be carry-over from other donors' samples.

V gene TRBV18 combines with J gene TRBJ1-1; 8 bases are shared with TRBD1. J lost 4 bases, V lost 8 bases, and 6 bases had no gene match. The CDR3 covers 13 residues. Germline-derived CDR1 and CDR2 are KGHSH and LQKENI. In DNA form, the CDR3 reads TGTGCCAGCACCCGGACAGGGAGCACTGAAGCTTTCTTT. Protein sequence: CASTRTGSTEAFF.

This clonotype occurred many times. The chain uses TRBV28 and TRBJ1-4, with a possible D match to TRBD1 (5 bases). The V end lost 7 bases, the J end lost 0 bases, and 12 bases lay between the germline ends. Germline CDR1 and CDR2: MDHEN and SYDVKM. The CDR3 runs 15 residues. CDR3 residues: CASIPPGATNEKLFF. In DNA form, the CDR3 reads TGTGCCAGCATCCCACCGGGGGCAACTAATGAAAAACTGTTTTTT.

The sample holds many counts of this clonotype. The chain uses TRBV6-5 and TRBJ1-4, with D unclear. The CDR3 has 13 residues. The germline V gene encodes CDR1 MNHEY and CDR2 SVGAGI. The V end lost 6 bases, the J end lost 8 bases, and 13 bases lay between the germline ends. The CDR3 bases are TGTGCCAGCAGCTCTCCACTGTTAGAAAAACTGTTTTTT. Its protein is CASSSPLLEKLFF.

The chain has TRBV29-1 and TRBJ2-1; 11 bases match TRBD2. The CDR3 is made up of 16 amino acids. The germline V gene has CDR1 SQVTM and CDR2 ANQGSEA. The V and J ends lost 4 bases and 7 bases, in that order; junction bases with no gene match: 12. CDR3 sequence: CSVGLAGRGRRNEQFF. Written as DNA, the CDR3 is TGCAGCGTTGGACTAGCGGGGCGGGGGAGAAGGAATGAGCAGTTCTTC.

This clonotype was seen a few times. The chain combines TRBV29-1 with TRBJ2-7; TRBD1 aligns across 7 bases. Germline V gene sequence: CDR1 SQVTM, CDR2 ANQGSEA. The CDR3 consists of 15 residues. With V trimmed by 1 base and J by 0 bases, 6 bases remained unmatched. CDR3 protein: CSVEARDSSSYEQYF. The CDR3 nucleotides are TGCAGCGTTGAAGCCCGGGACAGTTCCTCCTACGAGCAGTACTTC.

V usage is TRBV7-9 and J usage is TRBJ1-1; 8 nucleotides match TRBD1. This CDR3 region has 15 residues. Germline V gives CDR1 SEHNR, CDR2 FQNEAQ (reference sequence). The J segment lost 1 base and the V segment lost 8 bases, leaving 9 bases of the junction unmatched. As DNA, the CDR3 is TGTGCCAGCCGACAGGGGAGATTTGAGAACACTGAAGCTTTCTTT. It codes for CASRQGRFENTEAFF.

This clonotype was detected a few times. The chain recombines TRBV20-1 with TRBJ2-5; D is possibly TRBD1 (6 bases). The CDR3 spans 15 residues. CDR1 DFQATT and CDR2 SNEGSKA come from the germline V gene (reference sequence). V shed 6 bases and J shed 1 base, with 18 bases lying between them. CDR3 residues: CSAQSGETSQETQYF. DNA for the CDR3: TGCAGTGCCCAGTCAGGGGAAACCTCCCAAGAGACCCAGTACTTC.

The V gene is TRBV7-2, the J gene TRBJ2-1; 13 bases fit TRBD2. The CDR3 sequence is 15 residues long. Germline assignment: CDR1 SGHTA and CDR2 FQGNSA. With 5 bases clipped from V and 9 bases from J, the junction kept 7 bases outside the gene matches. The CDR3 loop reads CASSQGLAGNPEQFF. CDR3 bases: TGTGCCAGCAGCCAGGGACTAGCGGGGAACCCTGAGCAGTTCTTC.

CDR3 sequence reads: CASGRDNHGELFF. CDR3 DNA: TGTGCCAGCGGCAGGGATAATCACGGGGAGCTGTTTTTT. The rearrangement uses TRBV27 and TRBJ2-2; D possibly corresponds to TRBD1 (5 bases). The CDR3 totals 13 residues. Between the trimmed V and J ends, which lost 8 bases and 7 bases, there was a span of 14 bases. Germline V gene sequence: CDR1 MNHEY, CDR2 SMNVEV (reference sequence).

This rearrangement joins TRBV6-4 to TRBJ2-3; 11 bases map to TRBD2. Germline V lookup: CDR1 MRHNA, CDR2 SNTAGT. The CDR3 contains 15 residues. The junction had 6 bases not matched to a gene; V was cut back by 6 bases and J by 4 bases. CDR3 DNA sequence: TGTGCCAGCAGACGACTAGCGGGACTGGCAGATACGCAGTATTTT. Its translation is CASRRLAGLADTQYF.

This clonotype is medium-sized. The chain has TRBV9 and TRBJ2-3; D is unclear. V was trimmed by 2 bases and J by 7 bases, leaving 11 bases between them. Germline lookup yields CDR1 SGDLS and CDR2 YYNGEE. This CDR3 contains 13 residues. The CDR3 sequence: CASSVSLGNTQYF. CDR3 sequence (DNA): TGTGCCAGCAGCGTCAGCTTGGGAAATACGCAGTATTTT.

This clonotype was recorded at least ten times. The chain uses TRBV29-1 and TRBJ2-5; D tentatively reads TRBD1 or TRBD2 (5 bases each). Germline-derived CDR1 and CDR2 are SQVTM and ANQGSEA. The CDR3 extends over 11 amino acids. The V end was cut by 7 bases, the J end by 1 base, with 7 bases between. CDR3 loop: CSAGTQETQYF. In DNA form, the CDR3 reads TGCAGCGCCGGGACCCAAGAGACCCAGTACTTC.

J is TRBJ2-3 and V is TRBV11-2; D is unclear. Trimming pared 5 bases from V and 0 bases from J, leaving 6 bases between. Germline V CDR1 and CDR2: SGHAT, FQNNGV. CDR3 length equals 13 residues. CDR3 sequence (DNA): TGTGCCAGCAGCCAACTGAGCACAGATACGCAGTATTTT. This encodes CASSQLSTDTQYF.

This clonotype was seen many times. The V call is TRBV7-2, the J call TRBJ2-1; unclear D gene. This CDR3 has 11 residues. The V end was cut by 2 bases, the J end by 5 bases, with 1 base between. Germline CDR1 reads SGHTA; CDR2 reads FQGNSA. The CDR3: CASSLNNEQFF. In nucleotides, the CDR3 is TGTGCCAGCAGCTTAAACAATGAGCAGTTCTTC. The entire variable domain, with the rest obtained from reference TRBV7-2 and TRBJ2-1, is as follows: GAGVSQSPSNKVTEKGKDVELRCDPISGHTALYWYRQSLGQGLEFLIYFQGNSAPDKSGLPSDRFSAERTGGSVSTLTIQRTQQEDSAVYLCASSLNNEQFFGPGTRLTVL.

The gene calls are TRBV20-1 and TRBJ2-2; 8 bases align to TRBD1. The germline V gene encodes CDR1 DFQATT and CDR2 SNEGSKA (reference sequence). The CDR3 extends over 15 amino acids. V gave up 3 bases and J gave up 5 bases; unmatched junction bases: 8. This chain's CDR3 is CSASSRGPNTGELFF. The CDR3 nucleotides read TGCAGTGCTAGTTCCAGGGGGCCTAATACCGGGGAGCTGTTTTTT.

This clonotype was detected many times. This chain connects TRBV20-1 to TRBJ2-1, with 11 positions matching TRBD1. The CDR3 totals 15 residues. V gave up 6 bases and J gave up 0 bases; unmatched junction bases: 4. Germline CDR1 and CDR2: DFQATT and SNEGSKA (reference sequence). The CDR3 DNA reads as TGCAGTGCAGGCGGGACAGGGGGCTCCTACAATGAGCAGTTCTTC. Amino acids: CSAGGTGGSYNEQFF.

This clonotype showed up just a few times. The V and J genes are TRBV15 and TRBJ2-7; D ambiguous. The CDR3 runs to 15 residues. Trimming removed 0 bases from V and 2 bases from J, with 11 bases in between. The V gene's germline CDR1 is LNHNV and CDR2 YYDKDF (reference sequence). The CDR3 DNA sequence: TGTGCCACCAGCAGAGATTTTGGGCTAGCCTACGAGCAGTACTTC. Protein: CATSRDFGLAYEQYF.

The chain is built from TRBV7-2 and TRBJ2-3, with a weak D call TRBD2 (5 bases). V was clipped by 5 bases and J by 3 bases, with 15 bases between them. Germline V CDR1 and CDR2: SGHTA, FQGNSA. The CDR3 has 15 residues. The CDR3 is CASSGEHAETDTQYF. CDR3 sequence (DNA): TGTGCCAGCAGCGGGGAGCATGCTGAGACAGATACGCAGTATTTT.

V is TRBV4-1 and J is TRBJ2-3, with TRBD1 matching 7 bases. V lost 2 bases and J lost 1; bases outside the gene matches: 3. Germline V gene lookup returns CDR1 MGHRA and CDR2 YSYEKL. There are 15 residues in the CDR3. CDR3 sequence reads: CASSQFDRGTDTQYF. CDR3 sequence (DNA): TGCGCCAGCAGCCAATTCGACAGGGGCACAGATACGCAGTATTTT.

This clonotype has more than one count but fewer than ten. The chain joins TRBV5-4 to TRBJ2-2, with 9 bases fitting TRBD1. Per the germline V gene, CDR1 is SGHNT and CDR2 is YYREEE (reference sequence). The length of the CDR3 is 17 residues. With 2 bases clipped from V and 1 base from J, the junction kept 6 bases outside the gene matches. The CDR3 region is CASSFNVGQGNTGELFF. The CDR3 DNA follows: TGTGCCAGCAGCTTCAACGTGGGACAGGGGAACACCGGGGAGCTGTTTTTT.

This chain uses TRBV4-1 with TRBJ2-3; TRBD2 might be the D (6 bases). V lost 1 base and J lost 3, with 14 bases in between. The CDR3 extends over 16 amino acids. Germline V gene data show CDR1 as MGHRA and CDR2 as YSYEKL. As DNA, the CDR3 is TGCGCCAGCAGCCAAGCGTCAGGAGGGGAGACAGATACGCAGTATTTT. Its protein is CASSQASGGETDTQYF.

This clonotype occurred a few times. The chain couples TRBV5-1 to TRBJ2-1; maybe TRBD1 (6 bases). The germline V gene has CDR1 SGHRS and CDR2 YFSETQ. CDR3 length equals 12 residues. Trimming took 4 bases from V and 8 from J, leaving 10 bases between them. The CDR3 loop reads CASSIPGDEQFF. As DNA, the CDR3 is TGCGCCAGCAGCATACCAGGGGATGAGCAGTTCTTC. The whole variable domain, filled in from reference TRBV5-1 and TRBJ2-1, reads KAGVTQTPRYLIKTRGQQVTLSCSPISGHRSVSWYQQTPGQGLQFLFEYFSETQRNKGNFPGRFSGRQFSNSRSEMNVSTLELGDSALYLCASSIPGDEQFFGPGTRLTVL.

V is TRBV6-2 or TRBV6-3 and J is TRBJ1-1; no reliable D call. The CDR3 has 12 residues. The V gene lost 0 bases and the J gene lost 11 bases, with 10 bases spanning the gap. Looked up from germline, CDR1 is MNHEY and CDR2 is SVGEGT. The CDR3 protein is CASSYSREFAFF. The CDR3 DNA is TGTGCCAGCAGTTACTCGCGGGAGTTCGCTTTCTTT.

The chain carries TRBV20-1 and TRBJ2-2; D possibly matches TRBD1 or TRBD2 (5 bases each). Germline assignment: CDR1 DFQATT and CDR2 SNEGSKA (reference sequence). The CDR3 has 14 residues. With 5 bases removed from V and 4 bases from J, the gap between germline ends came to 14 bases. CDR3 amino acids: CSAGGHTLTGELFF. In nucleotides, the CDR3 is TGCAGTGCTGGAGGACACACTCTCACCGGGGAGCTGTTTTTT.

The chain employs TRBV2 and TRBJ1-2; D might be TRBD1 (5 bases). V gave up 6 bases and J gave up 4 bases, with 15 bases separating them. CDR1 and CDR2 (germline): SNHLY, FYNNEI. There are 14 residues in the CDR3. CDR3 nucleotide sequence: TGTGCCAGCAGCGCCAGGGAAGGCGGCTATGGCTACACCTTC. This encodes CASSAREGGYGYTF.

This clonotype was seen a few times. The gene calls are TRBV11-2 and TRBJ2-1; TRBD2 matches 7 bases. This CDR3 is 13 amino acids long. Germline V CDR1 and CDR2: SGHAT, FQNNGV. The ends lost 3 bases at V and 6 bases at J; junction bases unmatched: 2. The CDR3 sequence is CASSLTGGNEQFF. The CDR3, as DNA: TGTGCCAGCAGCTTGACGGGGGGCAATGAGCAGTTCTTC. Full variable domain (outside the CDR3, taken from reference TRBV11-2 and TRBJ2-1): EAGVAQSPRYKIIEKRQSVAFWCNPISGHATLYWYQQILGQGPKLLIQFQNNGVVDDSQLPKDRFSAERLKGVDSTLKIQPAKLEDSAVYLCASSLTGGNEQFFGPGTRLTVL.

The rearrangement uses TRBV20-1 and TRBJ1-4, with 10 bases matching TRBD1. The CDR3 contains 14 residues. Germline CDR1 is DFQATT and CDR2 is SNEGSKA (reference sequence). J gave up 8 bases and V 5 bases, and 8 bases lay outside the gene matches. The DNA of the CDR3 is TGCAGTGCTTCTCGGACAGGGGGGCCCGAAAAACTGTTTTTT. Translation: CSASRTGGPEKLFF.

A few counts support this clonotype. V usage is TRBV6-2 or TRBV6-3 and J usage is TRBJ2-1; a possible D gene is TRBD2 (5 bases). The germline CDR1 and CDR2 sequences are MNHEY and SVGEGT. The CDR3 is 14 amino acids. Trimming cost V 7 bases and J 4 bases, with 14 bases left between them. The CDR3 DNA is TGTGCCAGCACCTTCACCAGCGGATACAATGAGCAGTTCTTC. It is translated as CASTFTSGYNEQFF.